These 21 T cell receptor beta chains came from one sample sequenced in a study of T cell responses to AZD1222 COVID-19 vaccine. Sequencing used immunoSEQ multiplex PCR; TCRdb keeps in-frame clones, though not all of them. Of approximately 94,000 clones in the sample, around 87% were seen once. The starting material was peripheral blood, obtained on day 0 of MenACWY control vaccination. These receptors originate from an adult in good health.

The chain carries TRBV18 and TRBJ2-5; maybe TRBD1 (6 bases). Per germline, CDR1 KGHSH and CDR2 LQKENI. The V and J ends lost 3 bases and 4 bases respectively, with 15 bases between them. The CDR3 totals 15 residues. CDR3 sequence (DNA): TGTGCCAGCTCACCCCCGGGACACGCTTTAGAGACCCAGTACTTC. It encodes CASSPPGHALETQYF. The whole variable domain, remainder taken from reference TRBV18 and TRBJ2-5, is NAGVMQNPRHLVRRRGQEARLRCSPMKGHSHVYWYRQLPEEGLKFMVYLQKENIIDESGMPKERFSAEFPKEGPSILRIQQVVRGDSAAYFCASSPPGHALETQYFGPGTRLLVL.

The chain combines TRBV5-1 with TRBJ1-1; 7 nucleotides line up with TRBD1. The trim removed 1 base at V and 3 bases at J, leaving 6 bases unmatched. The CDR3 runs to 15 residues. CDR1 and CDR2 from the germline V gene are SGHRS and YFSETQ. CDR3 loop: CASSLTTGWDTEAFF. CDR3 in DNA: TGCGCCAGCAGCTTGACGACAGGGTGGGACACTGAAGCTTTCTTT.

The chain employs TRBV24-1 and TRBJ2-1; a weak D match, TRBD2 (6 bases). Germline CDR1 is KGHDR and CDR2 is SFDVKD. The CDR3 covers 15 residues. V was cut by 7 bases and J by 8 bases, with 20 bases left in between. The CDR3 DNA reads as TGTGCCACCAGCTCCGCCGGGACTGGTTCGGATGAGCAGTTCTTC. As protein: CATSSAGTGSDEQFF.

The V and J genes are TRBV19 and TRBJ1-5; a weak D match, TRBD1 (5 bases). The germline gives CDR1 LNHDA, CDR2 SQIVND (reference sequence). CDR3 size: 15 residues. V lost 1 base and J lost 7, with 14 bases in between. CDR3 protein: CASSIGGQGSQPQHF. The CDR3 DNA sequence: TGTGCCAGTAGTATAGGAGGCCAGGGTTCGCAGCCCCAGCATTTT.

This clone was seen only once. The rearrangement links TRBV5-6 to TRBJ1-4; TRBD1 aligns across 7 bases. Germline-derived CDR1 and CDR2 are SGHDT and YYEEEE. V shed 6 bases, J shed 11 bases, and the junction held 13 bases outside the gene matches. The CDR3 is 14 amino acids. In DNA form, the CDR3 reads TGTGCCAGCACCCATGGGACAGCTCCTGTGAAACTGTTTTTT. Its protein product is CASTHGTAPVKLFF.

For the CDR3, the DNA is TGTGCCAGCTCACCCGGCGGGGGACCCCCCGATACGCAGTATTTT. Protein product: CASSPGGGPPDTQYF. The chain has TRBV18 and TRBJ2-3; 7 nucleotides line up with TRBD2. V trimming: 3 bases; J trimming: 6 bases; junction bases outside the gene matches: 9. This CDR3 contains 15 residues. Germline V gene sequence: CDR1 KGHSH, CDR2 LQKENI.

The genes are TRBV6-5 and TRBJ1-4; 7 bases align to TRBD1. CDR3 length equals 13 residues. Germline V lookup: CDR1 MNHEY, CDR2 SVGAGI. Trimming at V came to 6 bases and at J to 10 bases, leaving 8 bases not matched to a gene. For the CDR3, the DNA is TGTGCCAGCAGGACAGGGATATTTGGAAAACTGTTTTTT. Amino acid sequence: CASRTGIFGKLFF.

The chain recombines TRBV7-2 with TRBJ2-7; D perhaps matches TRBD1 (5 bases). CDR1 is SGHTA and CDR2 is FQGNSA in the germline V gene. Trimming took 4 bases from V and 5 from J, leaving 12 bases between them. The CDR3 has 13 residues. Here the CDR3 DNA reads TGTGCCAGCAGCTACGGCCTAGGGGACGAGCAGTACTTC. Protein sequence: CASSYGLGDEQYF.

This rearrangement joins TRBV11-3 to TRBJ2-1; 14 bases match TRBD2. The CDR3 runs 16 residues. J was trimmed by 3 bases and V by 5 bases; bases with no gene match: 3. Germline V gene lookup returns CDR1 SGHNT and CDR2 YENEEA. This CDR3 reads CASSTGTSGGYNEQFF. The DNA for the CDR3 is TGTGCCAGCAGCACCGGGACTAGCGGGGGCTACAATGAGCAGTTCTTC.

The V gene is TRBV9, the J gene TRBJ1-5, with TRBD1 matching over 7 bases. The CDR3 is 14 amino acids. Germline V gene data show CDR1 as SGDLS and CDR2 as YYNGEE. V gave up 0 bases and J gave up 4 bases; unmatched junction bases: 1. The CDR3 reads CASSVAQGNQPQHF. The CDR3 DNA reads as TGTGCCAGCAGCGTAGCACAGGGGAATCAGCCCCAGCATTTT.

V is TRBV5-1 and J is TRBJ1-1; tentatively, D is TRBD1 (5 bases). The V gene lost 1 base and the J gene lost 2 bases, with 12 bases spanning the gap. The CDR3 totals 15 residues. Germline V gives CDR1 SGHRS, CDR2 YFSETQ. CDR3 amino acids: CASSLSTGYNTEAFF. In DNA, the CDR3 is TGCGCCAGCAGCTTGTCAACAGGATATAACACTGAAGCTTTCTTT.

The gene calls are TRBV5-5 and TRBJ2-1, with D possibly matching TRBD2 (5 bases). V was pared by 3 bases and J by 5 bases, with 12 bases between. This CDR3 spans 14 amino acids. Germline CDR1 and CDR2: SGHKS and YYEKEE (reference sequence). The CDR3 nucleotides are TGTGCCAGCAGCTACCGAGGGCAAAACAATGAGCAGTTCTTC. Encoded protein: CASSYRGQNNEQFF.

This clone appeared a single time. The genes are TRBV6-5 and TRBJ1-2; no definite D call. Trimming pared 7 bases from V and 7 bases from J, leaving 16 bases between. The CDR3 has 13 residues. The germline gives CDR1 MNHEY, CDR2 SVGAGI. CDR3 nucleotide sequence: TGTGCCAGCAAACACGACATGGGCAGTGGCTACACCTTC. It specifies CASKHDMGSGYTF.

The chain recombines TRBV7-2 with TRBJ1-3, with D perhaps TRBD1 (5 bases). CDR1 is SGHTA and CDR2 is FQGNSA in the germline V gene. Trimming pared 2 bases from V and 3 bases from J, leaving 20 bases between. The CDR3 totals 18 residues. DNA for the CDR3: TGTGCCAGCAGCTTAAGGCCCCGGGGCGTGGGGCGTGGAAACACCATATATTTT. Translating gives CASSLRPRGVGRGNTIYF.

The chain carries TRBV19 and TRBJ1-1; D is undetermined. Germline CDR1 LNHDA, CDR2 SQIVND (reference sequence). V lost 8 bases to trimming and J lost 5 bases, with 6 bases between them. The CDR3 extends over 10 amino acids. The CDR3 loop is CASGHTEAFF. The DNA for the CDR3 is TGTGCCAGTGGCCATACTGAAGCTTTCTTT.

The V call is TRBV7-2, the J call TRBJ2-6, with unresolved D. V lost 2 bases and J 2 bases, leaving 7 bases between the germline ends. Germline V gene lookup returns CDR1 SGHTA and CDR2 FQGNSA. CDR3 length: 15 amino acids. The CDR3 is CASSLWEAGANVLTF. The CDR3 nucleotides are TGTGCCAGCAGCTTATGGGAAGCTGGGGCCAACGTCCTGACTTTC.

V gene TRBV7-2 combines with J gene TRBJ2-3, with TRBD2 as a possible D gene (6 bases). V dropped 0 bases and J dropped 4 bases, with 14 bases sitting between them. CDR1 is SGHTA and CDR2 is FQGNSA in the germline V gene. The CDR3 consists of 16 residues. CDR3 nucleotides: TGTGCCAGCAGCTTAGCCCCTCCGGGAGATGCAGATACGCAGTATTTT. This codes for CASSLAPPGDADTQYF.

The chain links TRBV6-4 to TRBJ1-4; no firm D call. CDR3 length equals 15 residues. Germline CDR1 reads MRHNA; CDR2 reads SNTAGT. The germline V and J ends were trimmed by 8 bases and 0 bases, with 13 bases remaining between them. The CDR3 spells CASGQVGSTNEKLFF. The DNA of the CDR3 is TGTGCCAGCGGTCAGGTGGGTTCAACTAATGAAAAACTGTTTTTT.

There are many counts of this clone. Here the CDR3 DNA reads TGCGCCAGCAGCCCTGGACAGGGGACGTACAATGAGCAGTTCTTC. Translation gives CASSPGQGTYNEQFF. This chain uses TRBV5-1 with TRBJ2-1; 9 bases are a match to TRBD1. Germline loops: CDR1 SGHRS, CDR2 YFSETQ. The CDR3 has 15 residues. V dropped 4 bases and J dropped 4; count of bases not matched to a gene: 6.

The gene calls are TRBV2 and TRBJ1-4, with D uncertain. V dropped 1 base and J dropped 11 bases, with 14 bases sitting between them. The CDR3 loop spans 14 amino acids. Germline loops: CDR1 SNHLY, CDR2 FYNNEI. The CDR3 region has the DNA TGTGCCAGCAGTGAAGGGTACACTTTTGGGAAACTGTTTTTT. It is translated as CASSEGYTFGKLFF.

The chain combines TRBV19 with TRBJ1-4; the match to TRBD1 covers 7 bases. V shed 6 bases and J 7 bases; nucleotides not matched to a gene: 11. The CDR3 consists of 15 residues. CDR1 and CDR2 from the germline V gene are LNHDA and SQIVND (reference sequence). As DNA, the CDR3 is TGTGCCAGTAGCCCTCCCGGGACAGTCTTTGAAAAACTGTTTTTT. Amino acid sequence: CASSPPGTVFEKLFF.